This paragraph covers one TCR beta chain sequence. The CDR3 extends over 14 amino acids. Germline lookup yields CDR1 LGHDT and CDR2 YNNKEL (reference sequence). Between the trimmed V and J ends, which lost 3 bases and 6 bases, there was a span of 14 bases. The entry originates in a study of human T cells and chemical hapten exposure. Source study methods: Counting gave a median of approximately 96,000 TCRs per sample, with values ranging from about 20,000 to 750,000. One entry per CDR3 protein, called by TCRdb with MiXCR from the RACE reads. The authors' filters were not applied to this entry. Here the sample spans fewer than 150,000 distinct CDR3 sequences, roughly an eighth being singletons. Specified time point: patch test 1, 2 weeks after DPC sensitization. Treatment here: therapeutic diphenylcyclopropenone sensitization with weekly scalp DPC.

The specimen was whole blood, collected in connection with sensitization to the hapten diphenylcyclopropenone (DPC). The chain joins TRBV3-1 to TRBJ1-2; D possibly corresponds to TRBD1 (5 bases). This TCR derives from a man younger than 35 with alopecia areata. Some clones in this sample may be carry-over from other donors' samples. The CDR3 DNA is TGTGCCAGCAGCCAGCCGCCGGACATAGATGGCTACACCTTC. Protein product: CASSQPPDIDGYTF.